This T cell receptor (beta chain) is from a study of blood T cell repertoires in COVID-19. There are 14 residues in the CDR3. CDR1 and CDR2 (germline): SNHLY, FYNNEI. The V gene end was trimmed by 6 bases and the J gene end by 5 bases; junction bases not matched to a gene: 4. Sequencing used immunoSEQ multiplex PCR; TCRdb keeps in-frame clones, though not all of them. The sample lists roughly 500,000 clones; 89% were seen once. This clonotype was sampled from a young man with COVID-19, enrolled during active disease. Material: peripheral blood. The chain links TRBV2 to TRBJ2-2, with 9 bases identical to TRBD1. CDR3 sequence reads: CASRKGQGTGELFF. For the CDR3, the DNA is TGTGCCAGCAGGAAGGGACAGGGTACCGGGGAGCTGTTTTTT.